The present entry profiles one T cell receptor (beta chain) with its context. Its antigen is unknown. It has no much larger one-base neighbor in the sample; base qualities were not kept. The data are from a study of T cell responses to AZD1222 COVID-19 vaccine (dated by TCRdb to about 2021). Describing the broader study: AZD1222 recipients with second doses at about 4 weeks or about 12 weeks were pooled, because spike-specific TCR depth and breadth did not differ between schedules. A total of about 230 trial participants underwent TCR sequencing, of whom 200 to 220 received two doses of AZD1222 and around 26 received two doses of the MenACWY control vaccine. Enrollment into the trials was organized by age into subgroups of 18-55, 56-69 and 70-plus years, and those subgroups contained roughly 150, 30 and 60 TCR-sequenced participants, respectively.

Based on the germline V gene, the CDR1 and CDR2 sequences are MDHEN and SYDVKM. V is cut by 6 bases and J by 5 bases, and the space between the germline ends is 23 bases. The CDR3, cysteine through phenylalanine, is 16 amino acids long. Of the read, only the CDR3 DNA is kept; its 48 bases are in frame from base 1. Overall study results and their limits: CD4 TCRs associated with the vaccine covered the entire spike protein, and the dominant responses were in regions 160-218 and 743-854. Because no day 14 peak-response samples were available, the repertoires could be characterized only after the peak T cell response. Only six AZD1222 recipients were SARS-CoV-2 seropositive at baseline, limiting conclusions about previously exposed vaccinees. After two AZD1222 doses, spike-specific TCR breadth and depth were significantly higher than at day 0 and than in MenACWY recipients. Participants were mostly white British, with more females than males. The authors suggested clonal diversity may have been underestimated. Nearly half of unique spike-specific TCRs reportedly recognized epitopes outside regions mutated in the B.1.351 and B.1.1.7 variants. The 56-69-year group was small, and its depth increase did not reach significance, likely because of low power.

The CDR3 regions of human TCRbeta chains were analyzed by immunosequencing. On the study's bioinformatics: Repertoire TCRs were checked for matches against a reference library of SARS-CoV-2-specific TCRs that had been generated using the MIRA antigen-specificity platform. Breadth was defined as the fraction of unique TCRs that were SARS-CoV-2-associated. Depth was defined as the fraction of total T cells that were SARS-CoV-2-associated. Each spike-specific TCR was assigned to its reactive spike region and to a CD4 or CD8 class using the MIRA data. Log10-transformed breadth and depth values were compared by one-way ANOVA with Sidak's multiple comparisons tests. TCRdb mirrors the immuneACCESS table, restricted to in-frame sequences. Some clones are absent from its copies; in checked studies, under half trace to an unresolved V gene, and the reason for the others is unknown. V, J and clone size were drawn from that table, and D and trimming were deduced from the DNA. This sample holds around 58,000 clones; roughly 82% were observed only once. Around 20% of the sample lies in the top ten.

The sample's time point label, in plain terms: baseline before first vaccination. Vaccinee samples came from UK trials COV001 and COV002, including a single-blind randomized controlled phase 2/3 trial of AZD1222 (ChAdOx1 nCoV-19) in healthy adults. For TCRbeta chain sequencing, PBMC samples from trial participants were taken at day 0 and at day 28 after the second dose. Sequenced material: peripheral blood, taken on day 0 of AZD1222 vaccination. The TCR sequence derives from an adult in good health. This sequence uses TRBV28 and TRBJ2-7; TRBD2 is a possible D gene, resting on 6 matching bases. The CDR3 region: CASSPFSWRAIDEQYF. The base sequence is TGTGCCAGCAGCCCCTTTAGCTGGAGGGCCATCGACGAGCAGTACTTC.